Listed below are T cell receptor beta chains from one sample, sequenced in a study of T cell responses to AZD1222 COVID-19 vaccine. Assay used: immunoSEQ multiplex PCR; TCRdb lists only in-frame clones, some missing. The sample has 110,000 to 150,000 clones, roughly 90% seen once; the top ten hold about 3.7%. This specimen was peripheral blood, taken on day 0 of AZD1222 vaccination. The origin of the receptors is an adult in good health. The CDR3 runs from the conserved cysteine through the conserved F or W. Each record gives: J gene, D gene, V gene, clone size, CDR3 DNA, CDR3 protein. D genes are given only for firm matches. The size entry is marked missing in some rows and otherwise reads once, few, many or a size class.

J gene: TRBJ1-2
D gene: TRBD1
V gene: TRBV19
clone size: .
CDR3 DNA: TGTGCCAGTGGACGGACAGGCGGGGGGTATGGCTACACCTTC
CDR3 protein: CASGRTGGGYGYTF

J gene: TRBJ1-5
D gene: .
V gene: TRBV2
clone size: .
CDR3 DNA: TGTGCCAGAGGGGATCAGCCCCAGCATTTT
CDR3 protein: CARGDQPQHF

J gene: TRBJ1-5
D gene: TRBD1
V gene: TRBV5-1
clone size: .
CDR3 DNA: TGCGCCAGCAGCTTGGTAGGGGGCCCAGGGGTTCAGCCCCAGCATTTT
CDR3 protein: CASSLVGGPGVQPQHF

J gene: TRBJ2-4
D gene: TRBD1
V gene: TRBV10-3
clone size: .
CDR3 DNA: TGTGCCATCAGTGAGGGTGACAGGGGGCTAGTAAACATTCAGTACTTC
CDR3 protein: CAISEGDRGLVNIQYF

J gene: TRBJ1-2
D gene: .
V gene: TRBV27
clone size: .
CDR3 DNA: TGTGCCAGCAGTTTATCCCAGGGCACTAACTATGGCTACACCTTC
CDR3 protein: CASSLSQGTNYGYTF

J gene: TRBJ2-3
D gene: .
V gene: TRBV3-1/TRBV3-2
clone size: .
CDR3 DNA: TGTGCCAGCAGCCACCAACCTCCAAATACGCAGTATTTT
CDR3 protein: CASSHQPPNTQYF

J gene: TRBJ2-5
D gene: .
V gene: TRBV25-1
clone size: .
CDR3 DNA: TGTGCCAGCAGTCAGGGGGAGGTGGGGGAGACCCAGTACTTC
CDR3 protein: CASSQGEVGETQYF

J gene: TRBJ2-7
D gene: .
V gene: TRBV12-3/TRBV12-4
clone size: once
CDR3 DNA: TGTGCCAGCAGTTTATTAAGAACCTACGAGCAGTACTTC
CDR3 protein: CASSLLRTYEQYF

J gene: TRBJ2-1
D gene: TRBD1
V gene: TRBV10-3
clone size: .
CDR3 DNA: TGTGCCATCAGTGTTTTTGGACAGGGGGCGTACAATGAGCAGTTCTTC
CDR3 protein: CAISVFGQGAYNEQFF

J gene: TRBJ2-7
D gene: .
V gene: TRBV7-9
clone size: .
CDR3 DNA: TGTGCCAGCAGCCCCGGACAGTACTACGAGCAGTACTTC
CDR3 protein: CASSPGQYYEQYF